This T cell receptor (beta chain) was observed in a study of T cells in Graves' hyperthyroidism and ophthalmopathy. TCR beta CDR3 regions were amplified from RNA. The study used the HTBI primer set for a first-round RT-PCR of the TCR CDR3. TCRdb reanalysed the multiplex PCR reads using MiXCR and keeps one entry per CDR3 protein. Among under 250,000 distinct CDR3 sequences listed, roughly a sixth were seen once. CDR3 size: 14 residues. Germline-derived CDR1 and CDR2 are SGHDN and FVKESK. J was trimmed by 5 bases and V by 11 bases; bases with no gene match: 14. Study-wide results and caveats: A model of 13 V-J pairs discriminated ophthalmopathy from stable hyperthyroidism. Most thyroid clonotypes with frequency above 0.001 were detected in blood. The model anticipated ophthalmopathy a median around six months pre-onset.

Comments on this clonotype: What it binds is unknown.

The sample comprised blood. The receptor was isolated from a man aged 50-59 years with Graves' hyperthyroidism. This chain uses TRBV14 with TRBJ1-2; 7 bases map to TRBD1. This chain's CDR3 is CALLGDSHIYGYTF. CDR3 nucleotide sequence: TGTGCCCTCCTTGGGGACAGTCATATTTATGGCTACACCTTC.